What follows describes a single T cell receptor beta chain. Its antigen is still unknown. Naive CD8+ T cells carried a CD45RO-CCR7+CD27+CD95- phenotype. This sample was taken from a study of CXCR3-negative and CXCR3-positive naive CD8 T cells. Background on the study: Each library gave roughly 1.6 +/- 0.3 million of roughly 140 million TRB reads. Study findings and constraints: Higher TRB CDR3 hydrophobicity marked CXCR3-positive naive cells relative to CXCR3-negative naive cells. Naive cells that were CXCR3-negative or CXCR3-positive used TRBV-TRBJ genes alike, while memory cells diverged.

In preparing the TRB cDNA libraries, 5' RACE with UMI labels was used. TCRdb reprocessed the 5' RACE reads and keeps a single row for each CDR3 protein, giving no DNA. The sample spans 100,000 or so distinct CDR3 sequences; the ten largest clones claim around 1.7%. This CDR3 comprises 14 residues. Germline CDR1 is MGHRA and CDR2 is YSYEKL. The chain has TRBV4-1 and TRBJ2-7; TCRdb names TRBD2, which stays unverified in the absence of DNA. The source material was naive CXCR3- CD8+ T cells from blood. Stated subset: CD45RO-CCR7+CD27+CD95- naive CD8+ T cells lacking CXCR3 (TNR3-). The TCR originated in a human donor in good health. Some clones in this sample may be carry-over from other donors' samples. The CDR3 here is CASSQRTGVYEQYF.